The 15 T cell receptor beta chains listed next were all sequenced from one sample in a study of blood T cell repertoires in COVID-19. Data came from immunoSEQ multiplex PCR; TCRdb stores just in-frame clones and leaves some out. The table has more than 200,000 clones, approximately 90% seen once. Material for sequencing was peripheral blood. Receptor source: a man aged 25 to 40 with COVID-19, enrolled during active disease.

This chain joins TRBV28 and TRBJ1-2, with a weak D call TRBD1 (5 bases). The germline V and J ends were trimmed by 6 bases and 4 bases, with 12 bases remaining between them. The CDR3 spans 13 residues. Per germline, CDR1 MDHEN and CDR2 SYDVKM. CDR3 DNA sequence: TGTGCCAGCAGCGTGGGGGGAGGCTATGGCTACACCTTC. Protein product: CASSVGGGYGYTF.

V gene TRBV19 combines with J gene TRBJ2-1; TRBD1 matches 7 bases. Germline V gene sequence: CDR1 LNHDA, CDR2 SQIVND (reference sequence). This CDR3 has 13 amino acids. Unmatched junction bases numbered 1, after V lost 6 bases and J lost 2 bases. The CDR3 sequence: CASRDRPYNEQFF. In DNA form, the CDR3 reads TGTGCCAGTAGGGACAGGCCCTACAATGAGCAGTTCTTC.

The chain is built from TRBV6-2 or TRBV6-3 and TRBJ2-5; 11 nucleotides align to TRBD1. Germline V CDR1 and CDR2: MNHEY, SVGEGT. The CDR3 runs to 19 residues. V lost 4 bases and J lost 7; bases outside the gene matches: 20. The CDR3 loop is CASSSNTRLGQGGIGTQYF. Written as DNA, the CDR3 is TGTGCCAGCAGTTCTAATACGAGACTGGGACAGGGGGGAATCGGGACCCAGTACTTC.

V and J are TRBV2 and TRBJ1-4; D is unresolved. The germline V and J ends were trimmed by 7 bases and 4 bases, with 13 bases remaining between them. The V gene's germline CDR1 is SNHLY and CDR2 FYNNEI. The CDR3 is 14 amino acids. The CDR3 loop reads CASNHGGSNEKLFF. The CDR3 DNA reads TGTGCCAGCAATCATGGAGGGAGTAATGAAAAACTGTTTTTT.

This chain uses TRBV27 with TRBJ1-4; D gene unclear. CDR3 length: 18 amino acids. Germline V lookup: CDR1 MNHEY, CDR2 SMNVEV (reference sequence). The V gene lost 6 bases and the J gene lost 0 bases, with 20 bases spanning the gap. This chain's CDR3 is CASRHAGLGKATNEKLFF. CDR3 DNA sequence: TGTGCCAGCAGGCACGCGGGGTTAGGAAAAGCAACTAATGAAAAACTGTTTTTT.

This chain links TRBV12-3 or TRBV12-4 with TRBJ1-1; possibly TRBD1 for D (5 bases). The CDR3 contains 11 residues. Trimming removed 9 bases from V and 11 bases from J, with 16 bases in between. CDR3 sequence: CASTGHLGAFF. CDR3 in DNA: TGTGCCAGTACCGGACACCTTGGGGCTTTCTTT.

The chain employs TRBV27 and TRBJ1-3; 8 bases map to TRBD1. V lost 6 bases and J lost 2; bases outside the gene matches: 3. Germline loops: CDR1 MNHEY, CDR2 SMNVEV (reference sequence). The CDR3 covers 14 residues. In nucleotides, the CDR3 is TGTGCCAGCAGCCAGGGACAGGCTGGAAACACCATATATTTT. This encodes CASSQGQAGNTIYF.

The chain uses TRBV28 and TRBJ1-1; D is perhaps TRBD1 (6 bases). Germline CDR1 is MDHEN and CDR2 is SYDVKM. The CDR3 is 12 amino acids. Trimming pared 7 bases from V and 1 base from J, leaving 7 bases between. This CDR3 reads CASKTGNTEAFF. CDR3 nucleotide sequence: TGTGCCAGCAAGACAGGGAACACTGAAGCTTTCTTT.

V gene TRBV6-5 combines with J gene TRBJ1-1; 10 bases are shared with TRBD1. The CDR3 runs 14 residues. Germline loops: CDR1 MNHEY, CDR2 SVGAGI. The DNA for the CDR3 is TGTGCTACCCATAGGACAGGGGGGAACACTGAAGCTTTCTTT. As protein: CATHRTGGNTEAFF.

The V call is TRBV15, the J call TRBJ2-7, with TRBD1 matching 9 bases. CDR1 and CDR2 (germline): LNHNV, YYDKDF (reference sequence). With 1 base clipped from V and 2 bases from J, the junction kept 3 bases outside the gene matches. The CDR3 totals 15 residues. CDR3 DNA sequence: TGTGCCACCAGCAGAGGGGGGACAGGGACCTACGAGCAGTACTTC. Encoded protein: CATSRGGTGTYEQYF.

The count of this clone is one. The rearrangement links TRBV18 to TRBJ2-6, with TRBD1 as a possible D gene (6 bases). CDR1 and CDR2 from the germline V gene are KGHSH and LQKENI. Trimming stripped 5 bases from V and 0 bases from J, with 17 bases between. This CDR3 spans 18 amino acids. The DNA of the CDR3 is TGTGCCAGCTCAATCTTACAGGGCCTCCTCTCTGGGGCCAACGTCCTGACTTTC. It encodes CASSILQGLLSGANVLTF. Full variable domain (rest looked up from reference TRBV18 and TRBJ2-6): NAGVMQNPRHLVRRRGQEARLRCSPMKGHSHVYWYRQLPEEGLKFMVYLQKENIIDESGMPKERFSAEFPKEGPSILRIQQVVRGDSAAYFCASSILQGLLSGANVLTFGAGSRLTVL.

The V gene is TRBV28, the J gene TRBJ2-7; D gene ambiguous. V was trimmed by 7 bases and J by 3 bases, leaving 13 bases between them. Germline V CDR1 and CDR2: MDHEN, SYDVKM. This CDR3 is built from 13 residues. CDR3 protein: CASMSGLIYEQYF. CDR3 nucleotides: TGTGCCAGCATGTCAGGATTAATCTACGAGCAGTACTTC.

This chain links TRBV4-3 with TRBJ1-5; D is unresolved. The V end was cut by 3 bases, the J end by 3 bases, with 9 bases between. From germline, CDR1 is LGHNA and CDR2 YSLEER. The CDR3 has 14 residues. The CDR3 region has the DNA TGCGCCAGCAGCCAGGGCACAATCAATCAGCCCCAGCATTTT. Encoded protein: CASSQGTINQPQHF.

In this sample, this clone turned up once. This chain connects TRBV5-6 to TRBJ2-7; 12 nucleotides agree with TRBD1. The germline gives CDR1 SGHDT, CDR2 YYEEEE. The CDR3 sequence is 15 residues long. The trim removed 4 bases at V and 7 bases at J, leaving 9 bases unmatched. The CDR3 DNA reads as TGTGCCAGCAGCCCCACGGGACAGGGGGCGAGGGAGCAGTACTTC. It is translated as CASSPTGQGAREQYF.

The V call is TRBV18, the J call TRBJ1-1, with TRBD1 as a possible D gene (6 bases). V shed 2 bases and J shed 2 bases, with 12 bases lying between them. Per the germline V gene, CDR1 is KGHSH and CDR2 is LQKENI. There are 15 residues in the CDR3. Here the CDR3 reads CASSPGGQINTEAFF. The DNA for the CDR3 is TGTGCCAGCTCACCAGGGGGCCAGATTAACACTGAAGCTTTCTTT. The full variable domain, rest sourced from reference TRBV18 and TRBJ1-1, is NAGVMQNPRHLVRRRGQEARLRCSPMKGHSHVYWYRQLPEEGLKFMVYLQKENIIDESGMPKERFSAEFPKEGPSILRIQQVVRGDSAAYFCASSPGGQINTEAFFGQGTRLTVV.